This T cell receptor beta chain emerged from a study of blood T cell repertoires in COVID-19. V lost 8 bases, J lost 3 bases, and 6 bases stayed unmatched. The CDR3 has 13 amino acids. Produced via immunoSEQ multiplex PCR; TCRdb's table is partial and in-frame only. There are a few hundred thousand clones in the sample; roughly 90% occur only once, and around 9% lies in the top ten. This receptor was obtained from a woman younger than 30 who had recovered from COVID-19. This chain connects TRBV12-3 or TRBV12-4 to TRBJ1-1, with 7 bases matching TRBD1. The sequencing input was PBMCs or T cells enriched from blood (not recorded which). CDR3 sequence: CASLRDRYTEAFF. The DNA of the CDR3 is TGTGCCAGCCTAAGGGACAGATACACTGAAGCTTTCTTT.